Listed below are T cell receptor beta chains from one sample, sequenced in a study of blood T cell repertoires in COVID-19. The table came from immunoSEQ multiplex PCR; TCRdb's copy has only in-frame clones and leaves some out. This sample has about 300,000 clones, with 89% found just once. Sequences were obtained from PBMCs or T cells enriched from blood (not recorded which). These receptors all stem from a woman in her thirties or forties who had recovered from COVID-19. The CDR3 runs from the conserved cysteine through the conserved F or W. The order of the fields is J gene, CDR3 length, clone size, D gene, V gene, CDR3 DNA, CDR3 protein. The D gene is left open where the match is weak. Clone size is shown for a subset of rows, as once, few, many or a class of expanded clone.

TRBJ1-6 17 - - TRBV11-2 TGTGCCAGTCAGGGCCTCAAGAACGGACGTTTGAATTCACCCCTCCACTTT CASQGLKNGRLNSPLHF
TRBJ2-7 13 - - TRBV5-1 TGCGCCAGCAGTTCCGGGTTCTCCTACGAGCAGTACTTC CASSSGFSYEQYF
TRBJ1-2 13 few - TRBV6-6 TGTGCCAGCAGCCTGATGGAGGGGAGAGGCTACACCTTC CASSLMEGRGYTF
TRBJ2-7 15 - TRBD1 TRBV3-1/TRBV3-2 TGTGCCAGCAGCCCGAGTGGGACAGGAGGACACGAGCAGTACTTC CASSPSGTGGHEQYF
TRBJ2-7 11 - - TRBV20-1 TGCAGTGCTAGAAAGGGGTCCGAGCAGTACTTC CSARKGSEQYF
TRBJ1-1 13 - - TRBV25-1 TGTGCCAGCAGTGACTTCTCGACACTCTCAGCTTTCTTT CASSDFSTLSAFF
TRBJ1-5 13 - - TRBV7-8 TGTGCCAGCAGCTTAGATGGTCGGCAGCCCCAGCATTTT CASSLDGRQPQHF
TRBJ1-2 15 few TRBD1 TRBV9 TGTGCCAGCAGCGTACTGACAGGGAGTAACTATGGCTACACCTTC CASSVLTGSNYGYTF
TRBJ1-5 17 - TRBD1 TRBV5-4 TGTGCCAGCAGTCGCAAGACCCCGGGACAGCTAAATCAGCCCCAGCATTTT CASSRKTPGQLNQPQHF
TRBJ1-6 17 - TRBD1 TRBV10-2 TGCGCCAGCAGTGAGTCGCTGGGACAGGGGTATAATTCACCCCTCCACTTT CASSESLGQGYNSPLHF
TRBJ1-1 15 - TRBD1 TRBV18 TGTGCCAGCTCACCCCGGACAGGAGCGGGCACTGAAGCTTTCTTT CASSPRTGAGTEAFF
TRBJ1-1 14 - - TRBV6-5 TGTGCCAGCAGAGTCCTAGGAGAATACACTGAAGCTTTCTTT CASRVLGEYTEAFF
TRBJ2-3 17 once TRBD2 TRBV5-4 TGTGCCAGCAGCTTGGATGGGGTAACTAGCGATCCAGATACGCAGTATTTT CASSLDGVTSDPDTQYF
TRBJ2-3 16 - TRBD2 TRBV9 TGTGCCAGCAGCCCTCGATCTAGCGGGGGGTCGGATACGCAGTATTTT CASSPRSSGGSDTQYF
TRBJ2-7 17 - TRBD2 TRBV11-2 TGTGCCAGCAGCTTAGGGGCCTCGAGCGGGAGATCCTACGAGCAGTACTTC CASSLGASSGRSYEQYF
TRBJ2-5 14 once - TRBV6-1 TGTGCCAGCAGTGAAGGGGGGGGCGCAGAGACCCAGTACTTC CASSEGGGAETQYF
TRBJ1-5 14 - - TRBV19 TGTGCCAGTAGTGACAGCCATAGCAATCAGCCCCAGCATTTT CASSDSHSNQPQHF
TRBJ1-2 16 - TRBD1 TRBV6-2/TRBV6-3 TGTGCCAGCAGTTGGGACAGGGGGCGCATAGGATATGGCTACACCTTC CASSWDRGRIGYGYTF
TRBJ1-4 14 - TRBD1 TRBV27 TGTGCCAGCAGCCGACAGGGTCCGTTAGAAAAACTGTTTTTT CASSRQGPLEKLFF
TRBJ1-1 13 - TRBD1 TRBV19 TGTGCCAGTAGTCCCGGACAGGGAAGGAGAGCTTTCTTT CASSPGQGRRAFF
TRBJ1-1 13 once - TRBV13 TGTGCCAGCAGCCCCTATGGACAGAATGAAGCTTTCTTT CASSPYGQNEAFF
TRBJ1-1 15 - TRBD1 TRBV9 TGTGCCAGCAGCCCTCTTGGACAGGGGAACACTGAAGCTTTCTTT CASSPLGQGNTEAFF
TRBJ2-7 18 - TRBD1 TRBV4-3 TGCGCCAGCAGCCGAGAAGGAAGTCCAGGGGGCGACCCCTACGAGCAGTACTTC CASSREGSPGGDPYEQYF
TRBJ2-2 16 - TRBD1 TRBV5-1 TGCGCCAGCAGCCCTCAGGGGGTCACGAACACCGGGGAGCTGTTTTTT CASSPQGVTNTGELFF
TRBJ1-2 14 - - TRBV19 TGTGCCAGTAGTATAGCCCAGCAGGGGCGCGGCTACACCTTC CASSIAQQGRGYTF
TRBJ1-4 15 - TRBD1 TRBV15 TGTGCCACCAGCAGGGCGGACAGGACAGATGAAAAACTGTTTTTT CATSRADRTDEKLFF
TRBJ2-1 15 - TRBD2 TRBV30 TGTGCCCGGAGTGTGGGGAGGGATTTGCGCAATGAGCAGTTCTTC CARSVGRDLRNEQFF
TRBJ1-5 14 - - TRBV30 TGTGCCTGGAGTCCTGTCGTTGGCAATCAGCCCCAGCATTTT CAWSPVVGNQPQHF
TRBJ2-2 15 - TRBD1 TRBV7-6 TGTGCCATCAATCCGAGGGGGCGCAGCACCGGGGAGCTGTTTTTT CAINPRGRSTGELFF
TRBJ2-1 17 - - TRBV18 TGTGCCAGCTCACCAAGGTCGGGCGGGGTCTCCTACAATGAGCAGTTCTTC CASSPRSGGVSYNEQFF
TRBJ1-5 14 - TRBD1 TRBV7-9 TGTGCCAGCAGCACAGGGGTCCGCAATCAGCCCCAGCATTTT CASSTGVRNQPQHF
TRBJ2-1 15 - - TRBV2 TGTGCCAGCAGTGAGATCGGGAGTAGGGTCAATGAGCAGTTCTTC CASSEIGSRVNEQFF
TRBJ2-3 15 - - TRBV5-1 TGCGCCAGCAGCTTGTGGAGGGTTGGAACAGATACGCAGTATTTT CASSLWRVGTDTQYF
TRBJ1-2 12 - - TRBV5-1 TGCGCCAGCAGAGGACAGACCTATGGCTACACCTTC CASRGQTYGYTF
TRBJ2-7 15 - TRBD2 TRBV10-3 TGTGCCATCTCGGGACTAGCGGGAACCTCCTACGAGCAGTACTTC CAISGLAGTSYEQYF